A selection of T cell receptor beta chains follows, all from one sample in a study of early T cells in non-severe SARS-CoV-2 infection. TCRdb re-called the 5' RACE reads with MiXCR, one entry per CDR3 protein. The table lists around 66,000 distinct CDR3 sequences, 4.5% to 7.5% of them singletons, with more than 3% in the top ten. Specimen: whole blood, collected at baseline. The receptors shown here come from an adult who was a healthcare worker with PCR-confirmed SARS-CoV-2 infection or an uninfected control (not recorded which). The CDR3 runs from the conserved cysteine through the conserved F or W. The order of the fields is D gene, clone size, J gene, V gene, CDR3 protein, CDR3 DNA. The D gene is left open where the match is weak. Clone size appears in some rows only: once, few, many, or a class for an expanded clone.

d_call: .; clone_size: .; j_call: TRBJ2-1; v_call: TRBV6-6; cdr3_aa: CASSPETGEGFF; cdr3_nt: TGTGCCAGCAGCCCCGAGACAGGGGAGGGGTTCTTC
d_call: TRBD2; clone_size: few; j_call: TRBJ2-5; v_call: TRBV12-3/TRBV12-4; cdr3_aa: CASSLSAGVETQYF; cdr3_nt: TGTGCCAGCAGTTTATCTGCGGGAGTAGAGACCCAGTACTTC
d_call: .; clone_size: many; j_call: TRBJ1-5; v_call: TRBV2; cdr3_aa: CANSAQEFVNQPQHF; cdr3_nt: TGTGCCAACAGTGCCCAGGAATTTGTCAATCAGCCCCAGCATTTT
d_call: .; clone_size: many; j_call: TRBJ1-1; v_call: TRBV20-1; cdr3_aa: CSARSGSGANTEAFF; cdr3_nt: TGCAGTGCTCGGAGCGGGTCGGGGGCGAACACTGAAGCTTTCTTT
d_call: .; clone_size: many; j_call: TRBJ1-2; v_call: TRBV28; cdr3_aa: CASTQTANYGYTF; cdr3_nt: TGTGCCAGCACCCAGACAGCTAACTATGGCTACACCTTC
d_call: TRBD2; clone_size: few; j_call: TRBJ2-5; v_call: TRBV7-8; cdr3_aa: CASSPVHASSGQETQYF; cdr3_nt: TGTGCCAGCAGCCCCGTCCATGCTTCTAGCGGCCAAGAGACCCAGTACTTC
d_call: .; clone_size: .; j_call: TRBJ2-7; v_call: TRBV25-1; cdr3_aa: CASSASVAYEQYF; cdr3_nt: TGTGCCAGCAGTGCTTCAGTAGCCTACGAGCAGTACTTC
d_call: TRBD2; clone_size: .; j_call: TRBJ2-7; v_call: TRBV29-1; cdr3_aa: CSVEIGGRANYEQYF; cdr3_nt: TGCAGCGTTGAAATCGGCGGGAGGGCCAATTACGAGCAGTACTTC
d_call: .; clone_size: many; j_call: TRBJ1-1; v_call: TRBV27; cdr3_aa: CASLKDTKGTEAFF; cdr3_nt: TGTGCCAGCCTTAAGGACACAAAGGGGACTGAAGCTTTCTTT
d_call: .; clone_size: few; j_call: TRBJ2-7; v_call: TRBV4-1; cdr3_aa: CASSHEGFSYEQYF; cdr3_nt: TGCGCCAGCAGCCACGAGGGTTTCTCCTACGAGCAGTACTTC
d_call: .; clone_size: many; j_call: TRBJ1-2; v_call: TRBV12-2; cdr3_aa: CASRRDKANYGYTF; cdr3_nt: TGTGCAAGTCGCCGGGACAAAGCTAACTATGGCTACACCTTC
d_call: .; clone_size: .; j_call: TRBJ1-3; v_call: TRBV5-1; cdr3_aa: CASSRETVHSGNTIYF; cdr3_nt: TGCGCCAGCAGCCGGGAGACAGTTCACTCTGGAAACACCATATATTTT
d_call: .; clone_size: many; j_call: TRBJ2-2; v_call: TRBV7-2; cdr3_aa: CASNLAVNTGELFF; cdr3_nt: TGTGCCAGCAACTTAGCGGTAAACACCGGGGAGCTGTTTTTT
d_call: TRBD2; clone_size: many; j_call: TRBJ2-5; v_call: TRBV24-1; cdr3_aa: CATSDLSGMETQYF; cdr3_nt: TGTGCCACCAGTGATTTAAGCGGGATGGAGACCCAGTACTTC
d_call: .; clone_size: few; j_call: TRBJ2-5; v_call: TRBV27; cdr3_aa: CASSLVQEETQYF; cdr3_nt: TGTGCCAGCAGTTTAGTCCAGGAGGAGACCCAGTACTTC
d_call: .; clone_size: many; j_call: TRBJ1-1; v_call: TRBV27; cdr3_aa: CASSLFRREQRGTEAFF; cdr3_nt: TGTGCCAGCAGTTTATTTAGGCGGGAGCAGAGGGGTACTGAAGCTTTCTTT
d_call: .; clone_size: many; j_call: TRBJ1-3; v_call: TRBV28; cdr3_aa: CASSAHAPSENTIYF; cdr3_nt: TGTGCCAGCAGTGCCCACGCGCCCTCTGAAAACACCATATATTTT
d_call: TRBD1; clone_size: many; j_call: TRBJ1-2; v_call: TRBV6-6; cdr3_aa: CASSLDRASHGYTF; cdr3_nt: TGTGCCAGCAGTCTCGACAGGGCTTCTCATGGCTACACCTTC
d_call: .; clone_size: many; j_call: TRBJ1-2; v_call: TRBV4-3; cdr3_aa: CASSQDARGSNYGYTF; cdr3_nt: TGCGCCAGCAGCCAAGACGCACGAGGAAGTAACTATGGCTACACCTTC
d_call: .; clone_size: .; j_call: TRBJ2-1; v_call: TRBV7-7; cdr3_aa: CASSLAPSDNEQFF; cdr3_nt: TGTGCCAGCAGCTTAGCGCCGTCCGACAATGAGCAGTTCTTC
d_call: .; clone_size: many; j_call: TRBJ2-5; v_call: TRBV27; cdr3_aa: CASRRYRPQEETQYF; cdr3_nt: TGTGCCAGCAGAAGATACAGACCCCAGGAAGAGACCCAGTACTTC
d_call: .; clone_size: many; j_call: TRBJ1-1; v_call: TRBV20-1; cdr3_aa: CSFQGFGSEAFF; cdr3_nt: TGCAGCTTCCAAGGGTTCGGGTCTGAAGCTTTCTTT
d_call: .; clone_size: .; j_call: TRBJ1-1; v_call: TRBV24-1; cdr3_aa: CATSALENTEAFF; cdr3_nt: TGTGCCACCAGTGCGCTGGAGAACACTGAAGCTTTCTTT
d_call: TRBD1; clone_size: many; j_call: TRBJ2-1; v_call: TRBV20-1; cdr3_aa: CSARDLLFHSGQGARNEQFF; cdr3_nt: TGCAGTGCTAGAGATCTCCTGTTCCATTCCGGACAGGGGGCGCGCAATGAGCAGTTCTTC
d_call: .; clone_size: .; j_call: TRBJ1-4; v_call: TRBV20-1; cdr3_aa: CSARDTGRSNEKLFF; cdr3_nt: TGCAGTGCTAGAGATACGGGCCGGTCTAATGAAAAACTGTTTTTT
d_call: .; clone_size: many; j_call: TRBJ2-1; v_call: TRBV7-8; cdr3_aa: CASSLSRGPYNEQFF; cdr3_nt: TGTGCCAGCAGCTTAAGCCGGGGCCCCTACAATGAGCAGTTCTTC
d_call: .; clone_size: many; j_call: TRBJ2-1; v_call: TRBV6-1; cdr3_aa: CASNLGGANEQFF; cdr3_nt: TGTGCCAGCAACCTGGGGGGGGCCAATGAGCAGTTCTTC
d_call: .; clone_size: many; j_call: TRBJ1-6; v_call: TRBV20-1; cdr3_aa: CSASPVVRSYNSPLHF; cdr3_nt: TGCAGTGCTAGCCCGGTCGTACGCTCCTATAATTCACCCCTCCACTTT
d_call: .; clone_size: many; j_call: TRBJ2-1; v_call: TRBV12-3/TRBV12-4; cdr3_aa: CASSLVGADEQFF; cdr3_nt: TGTGCCAGCAGTTTAGTGGGGGCGGATGAGCAGTTCTTC
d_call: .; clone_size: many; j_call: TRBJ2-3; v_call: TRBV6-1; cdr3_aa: CASSARLDTDTQYF; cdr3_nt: TGTGCCAGCAGCGCCCGGCTGGACACAGATACGCAGTATTTT
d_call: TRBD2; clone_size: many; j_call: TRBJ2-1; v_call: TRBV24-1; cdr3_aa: CATSGDSGSSYNEQFF; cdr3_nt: TGTGCCACCAGTGGCGATAGCGGGAGCTCCTACAATGAGCAGTTCTTC
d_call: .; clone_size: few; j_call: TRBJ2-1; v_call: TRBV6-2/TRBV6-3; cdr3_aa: CASRGTFYTDNEQFF; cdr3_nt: TGTGCCAGCAGGGGGACCTTTTATACCGACAATGAGCAGTTCTTC
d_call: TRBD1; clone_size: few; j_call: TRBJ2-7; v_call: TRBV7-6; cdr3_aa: CASSYDRDYEQYF; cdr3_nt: TGTGCCAGCAGCTATGACAGGGACTACGAGCAGTACTTC
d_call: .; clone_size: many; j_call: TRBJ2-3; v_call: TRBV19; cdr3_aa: CASSTHPGQQTDTQYF; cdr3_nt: TGTGCCAGTAGTACCCACCCAGGACAGCAGACAGATACGCAGTATTTT
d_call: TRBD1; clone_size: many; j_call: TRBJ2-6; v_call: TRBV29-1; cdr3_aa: CSVLGLDRGGANVLTF; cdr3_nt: TGCAGCGTTCTGGGGTTGGACAGGGGTGGGGCCAACGTCCTGACTTTC
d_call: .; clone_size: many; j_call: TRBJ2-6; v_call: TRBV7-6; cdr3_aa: CASSSWANVLTF; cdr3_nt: TGTGCCAGCAGCTCCTGGGCCAACGTCCTGACTTTC
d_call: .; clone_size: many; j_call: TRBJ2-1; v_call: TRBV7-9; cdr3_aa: CASSLAGTGQLIHNEQFF; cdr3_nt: TGTGCCAGCAGCTTAGCGGGTACAGGCCAACTCATACACAATGAGCAGTTCTTC
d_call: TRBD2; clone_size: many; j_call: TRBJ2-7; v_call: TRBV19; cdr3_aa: CASMEDGRGSYEQYF; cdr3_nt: TGTGCCAGTATGGAGGACGGGAGGGGATCCTACGAGCAGTACTTC
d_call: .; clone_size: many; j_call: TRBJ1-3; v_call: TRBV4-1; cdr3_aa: CASSPGRIHSGNTIYF; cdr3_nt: TGCGCCAGCAGCCCGGGACGTATCCACTCTGGAAACACCATATATTTT
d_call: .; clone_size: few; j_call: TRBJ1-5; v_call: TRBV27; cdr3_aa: CASSLRDGQPQHF; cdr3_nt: TGTGCCAGCAGTTTAAGGGATGGGCAGCCCCAGCATTTT
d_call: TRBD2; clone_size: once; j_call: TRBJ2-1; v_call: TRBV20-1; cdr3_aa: CSAPGSGSGNEQFF; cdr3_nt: TGCAGTGCCCCTGGTAGCGGGAGTGGTAATGAGCAGTTCTTC
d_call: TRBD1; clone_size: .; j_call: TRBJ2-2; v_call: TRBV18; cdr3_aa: CASSSRDSANTGELFF; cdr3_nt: TGTGCCAGCTCAAGTCGGGACAGCGCGAACACCGGGGAGCTGTTTTTT
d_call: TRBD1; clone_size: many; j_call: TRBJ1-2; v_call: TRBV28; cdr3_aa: CASSQPRPGTDTYGYTF; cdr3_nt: TGTGCCAGCAGTCAACCCCGGCCCGGGACAGATACGTATGGCTACACCTTC
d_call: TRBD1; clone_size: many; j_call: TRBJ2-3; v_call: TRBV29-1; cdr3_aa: CSESKGTGTTDTQYF; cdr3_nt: TGCAGCGAATCAAAAGGGACAGGGACCACAGATACGCAGTATTTT
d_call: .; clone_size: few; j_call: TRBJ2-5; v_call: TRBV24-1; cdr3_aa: CATSDQNHQETQYF; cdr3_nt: TGTGCCACCAGTGACCAGAACCACCAAGAGACCCAGTACTTC
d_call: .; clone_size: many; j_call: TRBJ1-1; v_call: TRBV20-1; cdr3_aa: CSARSQGNTEAFF; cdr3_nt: TGCAGTGCTAGATCACAGGGGAACACTGAAGCTTTCTTT
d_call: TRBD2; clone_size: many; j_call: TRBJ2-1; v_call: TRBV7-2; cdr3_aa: CASSLSSGVNEQFF; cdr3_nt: TGTGCCAGCAGCTTATCGAGCGGGGTAAATGAGCAGTTCTTC
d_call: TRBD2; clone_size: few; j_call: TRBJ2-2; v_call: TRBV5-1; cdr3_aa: CASSLEGLAATGELFF; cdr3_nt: TGCGCCAGCAGCTTGGAAGGACTAGCGGCCACCGGGGAGCTGTTTTTT
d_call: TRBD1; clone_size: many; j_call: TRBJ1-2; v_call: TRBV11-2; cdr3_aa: CASSFTGQGFYGYTF; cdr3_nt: TGTGCCAGCAGCTTCACGGGACAGGGTTTCTATGGCTACACCTTC
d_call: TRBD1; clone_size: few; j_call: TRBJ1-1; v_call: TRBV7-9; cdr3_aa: CASSFRDREAFF; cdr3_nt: TGTGCCAGCAGCTTCCGGGACAGGGAAGCTTTCTTT
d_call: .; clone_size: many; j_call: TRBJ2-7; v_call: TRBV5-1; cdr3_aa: CASGQTPYEQYF; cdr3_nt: TGCGCCAGCGGGCAGACGCCCTACGAGCAGTACTTC
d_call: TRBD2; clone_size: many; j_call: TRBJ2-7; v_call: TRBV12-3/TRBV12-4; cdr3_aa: CASSFGGGSEQYF; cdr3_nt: TGTGCCAGCAGTTTCGGAGGCGGGAGCGAGCAGTACTTC
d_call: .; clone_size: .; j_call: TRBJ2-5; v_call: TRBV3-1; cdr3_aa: CASSRVGTAETQYF; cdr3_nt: TGTGCCAGCAGCCGAGTCGGGACTGCAGAGACCCAGTACTTC